These T cell receptor beta chains were read from a single sample in a study of shared clonotypes between healthy human individuals. The protocol was immunoSEQ multiplex PCR, while the TCRdb copy is restricted to in-frame clones and leaves out a portion. The sample carries 2 million to 2.5 million clones, roughly 95% recorded once. The source material was naive CD4+ T cells sorted from blood. These receptors all come from a man aged 18 to 30 in good health. Both conserved end residues are part of each CDR3. Each record gives: clone size, V gene, J gene, CDR3 protein. Not every row has a clone size; where given, it reads once, few, many or a size class.

>NA|TRBV5-1|TRBJ2-7
CASSPDTYEQYF
>NA|TRBV21-1|TRBJ2-7
CASSKAGGQASGEQYF
>NA|TRBV7-9|NA
CASSRKGGEQYF
>NA|TRBV7-9|TRBJ2-7
CASSLPGTGRTYEQYF
>NA|TRBV6-5|TRBJ2-7
CASSWARAYEQYF
>NA|TRBV6-4|TRBJ2-7
CASRHQGASYEQYF
>NA|TRBV2|TRBJ1-1
CASSKQGGMNTEAFF
>NA|TRBV27|TRBJ2-5
CASSFQRPTVETQYF
>NA|TRBV30|TRBJ1-2
CAWSERENYTF
>NA|TRBV6-5|TRBJ2-3
CASRDRGLSTDTQYF
>NA|TRBV14|TRBJ2-5
CASSQDTGLAGLQETQYF
>NA|TRBV6-6|TRBJ1-1
CASSYWGIQSGAFF
>NA|TRBV10-3|TRBJ2-1
CAFAGTDYNEQFF
>NA|TRBV7-2|TRBJ1-2
CASSPGRDGYTF
>NA|TRBV21-1|TRBJ1-4
CASKALLF
>NA|TRBV30|TRBJ1-1
CAWSGRGGAFF
>NA|TRBV13|TRBJ1-6
CASSYRDRGSPLHF
>NA|TRBV29-1|TRBJ1-2
CSVIGTGPSYGYTF
>once|TRBV4-3|TRBJ2-1
CASSQDTQSGTYNEQFF
>NA|TRBV5-1|TRBJ2-1
CASSLQGAGGDEQFF
>NA|TRBV28|TRBJ1-2
CASSLNYGYTF
>NA|TRBV15|TRBJ1-5
CATSRTRGQGQPQHF
>NA|TRBV28|TRBJ1-5
CASSLLSGDNQPQHF
>few|TRBV6-5|TRBJ1-2
CASRDDRNYGYTF
>NA|TRBV29-1|TRBJ1-5
CSVDGPAGMNQPQHF
>few|TRBV2|TRBJ1-5
CASSVGILQPQHF
>NA|TRBV6-1|TRBJ2-1
CASRTGGGYNEQFF
>NA|TRBV5-1|TRBJ1-3
CASSLSPVEGAGNTIYF
>NA|TRBV5-1|TRBJ2-3
CASSFYGGDTDTQYF
>NA|TRBV5-1|TRBJ1-2
CASSFTRQGSYGYTF
>NA|TRBV19|TRBJ1-6
CASSMEQGNNSPLHF
>once|TRBV7-9|TRBJ1-2
CASSLEGGVDGYTF
>NA|TRBV10-2|TRBJ1-2
CASSDIARGNGYTF
>NA|TRBV5-1|TRBJ1-1
CASSPGGPNTEAFF
>NA|TRBV11-2|TRBJ1-5
CASSYQNGQPQHF
>NA|TRBV14|TRBJ2-3
CASSQITATDTQYF
>NA|TRBV7-2|TRBJ2-7
CASSLVAGVRYEQYF
>NA|TRBV9|TRBJ2-1
CASSVGTAYNEQFF
>NA|TRBV5-1|TRBJ2-2
CASSSGLAKVPGELFF
>NA|TRBV5-1|TRBJ2-5
CASRPGISNGGGETQYF